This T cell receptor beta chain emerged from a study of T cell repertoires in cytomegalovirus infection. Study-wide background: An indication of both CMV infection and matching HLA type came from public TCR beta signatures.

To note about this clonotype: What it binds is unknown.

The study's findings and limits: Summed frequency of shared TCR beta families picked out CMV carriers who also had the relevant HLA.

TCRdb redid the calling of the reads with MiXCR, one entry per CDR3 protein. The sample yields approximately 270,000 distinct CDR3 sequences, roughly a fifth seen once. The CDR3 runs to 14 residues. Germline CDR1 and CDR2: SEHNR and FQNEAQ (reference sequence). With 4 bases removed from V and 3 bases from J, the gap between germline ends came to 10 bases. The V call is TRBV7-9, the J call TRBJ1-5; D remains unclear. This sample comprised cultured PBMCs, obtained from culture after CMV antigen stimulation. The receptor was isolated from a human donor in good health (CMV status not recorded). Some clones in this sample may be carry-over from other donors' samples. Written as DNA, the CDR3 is TGTGCCAGCAGCTCCGCCGGACCCAATCAGCCCCAGCATTTT. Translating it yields CASSSAGPNQPQHF.